What follows describes a single TCR beta chain. The data were obtained in a study of shared clonotypes between healthy human individuals. In germline, CDR1 is LNHDA, CDR2 SQIVND (reference sequence). The V segment lost 7 bases and the J segment 3 bases; nucleotides outside the gene matches: 8. The CDR3 extends over 16 amino acids. The DNA input per sorted-subset replicate PCR was around 200 ng, corresponding to around 30,000 T cell genomes. Here immunoSEQ multiplex PCR was the method, and the copy in TCRdb shows in-frame clones only, minus some. This table holds a few million clones, about 92% found once.

The clonotype was recovered from a man aged 18-30 years in good health. Some clones in this sample may be carry-over from other donors' samples. V usage is TRBV19 and J usage is TRBJ1-5; the match to TRBD1 covers 11 bases. Sequenced material: naive CD4+ T cells from PBMCs. Subset denoted: CD45RA+ positively selected. CDR3 protein: CASNTGQGALNQPQHF. In DNA, the CDR3 is TGTGCCAGTAATACTGGACAGGGGGCACTCAATCAGCCCCAGCATTTT.